This TCR beta chain was obtained from a study of radiation and T cells in renal cell carcinoma. Study-level background: Nephrectomy followed 15 Gy stereotactic body radiation by 4 weeks.

Study-wide results and caveats: Top tumor clonotypes rose in blood 2 weeks post-radiation, then contracted.

Only in-frame clones appear in the TCRdb table, and some are missing; sequencing was by immunoSEQ multiplex PCR. The table includes 150,000 or so clones, 88% detected once. This sample's time point: baseline pretreatment blood. Noted treatment: 15 Gy SBRT to primary tumor, nephrectomy 4 weeks later. Blood was sampled at baseline, 2 weeks and 4 weeks after SBRT. The trim removed 8 bases at V and 4 bases at J, leaving 11 bases unmatched. The CDR3 consists of 15 residues. Per germline, CDR1 MNHNY and CDR2 SVGAGI (reference sequence). Regarding this clone: The antigen remains undetermined.

The clonotype originates from a woman in her 70s with renal cell carcinoma. The chain couples TRBV6-6 to TRBJ1-1; 9 positions agree with TRBD1. This specimen was blood, taken from a patient whose treatment included radiotherapy and nephrectomy. CDR3 amino acids: CASQGGTGYSTEAFF. As DNA, the CDR3 is TGTGCCAGCCAGGGGGGGACAGGGTATTCCACTGAAGCTTTCTTT.